The present TCR beta chain was sequenced within a study of OX40 agonist ivuxolimab in advanced cancers. Study as a whole: The patients' treatment was ivuxolimab, an agonistic anti-OX40 (CD134) antibody. Study-level findings and limits: Nonresponders, in some cases, also had low normalized T-cell clonal expansion.

CDR1 and CDR2 (germline): LNHDA, SQIVND (reference sequence). The CDR3 length is 15 residues. V was clipped by 2 bases and J by 2 bases, with 12 bases between them. As regards this clone: The antigen is unknown.

Generated by immunoSEQ multiplex PCR, the TCRdb table keeps only in-frame clones and is missing some. The data show approximately 50,000 clones, around four fifths seen once. Patients who had autoimmune disease history or got systemic immunosuppression were left out. The clonotype originates from an adult with an advanced solid tumor such as melanoma, head and neck, liver or kidney cancer. The genes are TRBV19 and TRBJ1-2, with D uncertain. The source material was CD4+ or CD8+ T cells sorted from blood, sampled in a trial of the OX40 agonist ivuxolimab. The CDR3 nucleotides are TGTGCCAGTAGTATATTTCCCGTCGGCAACTATGGCTACACCTTC. This encodes CASSIFPVGNYGYTF.